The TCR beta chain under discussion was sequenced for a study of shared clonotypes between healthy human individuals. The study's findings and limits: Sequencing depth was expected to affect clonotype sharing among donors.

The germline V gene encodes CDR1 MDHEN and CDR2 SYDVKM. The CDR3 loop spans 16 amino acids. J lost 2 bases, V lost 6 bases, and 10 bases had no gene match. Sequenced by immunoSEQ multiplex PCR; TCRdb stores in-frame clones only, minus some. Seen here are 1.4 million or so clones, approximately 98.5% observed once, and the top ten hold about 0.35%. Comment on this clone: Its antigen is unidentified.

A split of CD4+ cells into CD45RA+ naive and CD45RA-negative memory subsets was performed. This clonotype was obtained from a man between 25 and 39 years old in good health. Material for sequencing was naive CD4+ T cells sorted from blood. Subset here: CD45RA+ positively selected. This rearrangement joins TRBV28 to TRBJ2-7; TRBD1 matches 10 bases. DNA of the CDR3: TGTGCCAGCAGGACAGGGGGCCTTATCTTGCCCTACGAGCAGTACTTC. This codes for CASRTGGLILPYEQYF.